The 5 T cell receptor beta chains reported below all come from one sample, sequenced in a study of graft-versus-host responses after intestinal transplantation. Assay used: immunoSEQ multiplex PCR; TCRdb lists only in-frame clones, some missing. The table has some 18,000 clones, over 75% seen once. The sequencing used PBMCs, collected 14 days after transplant. The receptor set was obtained from a human patient who received an intestinal transplant, so some T cells may come from the graft donor.

The chain employs TRBV6-5 and TRBJ2-1, with D tentatively TRBD2 (9 bases). The CDR3 runs to 15 residues. Germline CDR1 MNHEY, CDR2 SVGAGI. Trimming removed 8 bases at V and 7 bases at J, with 21 bases between. In nucleotides, the CDR3 is TGTGCCAGCTCTAGGGCTAGCGGGACAGGTAATGAGCAGTTCTTC. Its translation is CASSRASGTGNEQFF.

J is TRBJ1-2 and V is TRBV7-9; perhaps TRBD1 as D (5 bases). Trimming removed 2 bases from V and 7 bases from J, with 17 bases in between. The CDR3 loop spans 15 amino acids. Germline CDR1 reads SEHNR; CDR2 reads FQNEAQ (reference sequence). CDR3 sequence reads: CASSLRGAGYGGYTF. DNA of the CDR3: TGTGCCAGCAGCTTACGCGGGGCAGGGTATGGTGGCTACACCTTC.

This clone was detected a few times. The chain couples TRBV6-5 to TRBJ1-1, with a possible D match to TRBD1 (5 bases). V lost 0 bases and J 4 bases, leaving 15 bases between the germline ends. There are 16 residues in the CDR3. Germline values: CDR1 MNHEY, CDR2 SVGAGI. CDR3 residues: CASSYSREAGVTEAFF. The DNA for the CDR3 is TGTGCCAGCAGTTACTCGAGGGAGGCGGGGGTCACTGAAGCTTTCTTT.

The V call is TRBV19, the J call TRBJ2-3, with 9 bases identical to TRBD2. CDR1 is LNHDA and CDR2 is SQIVND in the germline V gene (reference sequence). V was pared by 2 bases and J by 6 bases, with 15 bases of the junction left unmatched. CDR3 length: 18 residues. The CDR3 is CASSIISEGSGSTDTQYF. CDR3 nucleotide sequence: TGTGCCAGTAGTATAATCTCCGAGGGTAGCGGGAGTACCGATACGCAGTATTTT.

The rearrangement uses TRBV4-1 and TRBJ2-3, with D possibly TRBD2 on 6 matching bases. Germline CDR1 reads MGHRA; CDR2 reads YSYEKL. CDR3 length: 15 residues. Trimming took off 3 bases at V and 0 bases at J, with 10 bases between the two ends. The CDR3 bases are TGCGCCAGCAGCCAGCTAGCGACTAGCACAGATACGCAGTATTTT. Translating it yields CASSQLATSTDTQYF.